The present T cell receptor beta chain was sequenced within a study of blood T cell repertoires in COVID-19. Study as a whole: There were acute and convalescent COVID-19 samples, and they came from the United States, Italy and Spain. Sources were T cells, B-cell-depleted T cells, or PBMCs; the material itself was cDNA or gDNA.

Per the original methods: Estimates of nucleated cell counts were drawn from the amplification of reference gene primers. Assay: immunoSEQ multiplex PCR; the TCRdb copy retains only in-frame clones and omits some. V and J calls and clone size are those listed in that table; D and trimming were worked out from the DNA. The sample carries about 81,000 clones, around 91% recorded once. The CDR3 has 13 amino acids. Germline values: CDR1 SEHNR, CDR2 FQNEAQ (reference sequence). V was trimmed by 8 bases and J by 7 bases, leaving 12 bases between them. J is TRBJ1-6 and V is TRBV7-9; a possible D gene is TRBD1 (6 bases). This clonotype was sampled from a man in his sixties or seventies with active or convalescent COVID-19. Material: peripheral blood. In DNA form, the CDR3 reads TGTGCCAGCGCTGGGGGCGGGAATTCACCCCTCCACTTT. This sequence encodes CASAGGGNSPLHF. The full variable domain, rest sourced from reference TRBV7-9 and TRBJ1-6, is DTGVSQNPRHKITKRGQNVTFRCDPISEHNRLYWYRQTLGQGPEFLTYFQNEAQLEKSRLLSDRFSAERPKGSFSTLEIQRTEQGDSAMYLCASAGGGNSPLHFGNGTRLTVT.